These 3 T cell receptor beta chains were all obtained from the same sample, sequenced in a study of radiotherapy plus CTLA-4 blockade in lung cancer. Clones were read by immunoSEQ multiplex PCR, and TCRdb kept only the in-frame ones, dropping some. Among about 40,000 clones, roughly three quarters were seen once, and the ten largest hold roughly a quarter. The sequences come from peripheral blood, collected from a patient treated with radiotherapy plus ipilimumab. These receptors all stem from a human donor with non-small cell lung cancer that progressed on radiotherapy plus ipilimumab.

J is TRBJ2-7 and V is TRBV5-1; TRBD1 matches at 9 bases. V gave up 1 base and J gave up 3 bases; unmatched junction bases: 2. CDR1 SGHRS and CDR2 YFSETQ come from the germline V gene. The CDR3 runs 14 residues. The CDR3 loop is CASSLSGQGYEQYF. The CDR3 region has the DNA TGCGCCAGCAGCTTGTCGGGACAGGGCTACGAGCAGTACTTC.

CDR3: CASSSHQATYGYTF. CDR3 coding DNA: TGTGCCAGCAGCTCCCACCAGGCGACCTATGGCTACACCTTC. This sequence joins TRBV7-2 and TRBJ1-2; no reliable D call. The CDR3 loop spans 14 amino acids. Trimming stripped 4 bases from V and 4 bases from J, with 13 bases between. Germline CDR1 SGHTA, CDR2 FQGNSA.

This sequence joins TRBV30 and TRBJ2-7; no firm D call. V dropped 6 bases and J dropped 4 bases, with 13 bases sitting between them. The CDR3 sequence is 12 residues long. Germline V lookup: CDR1 GTSNPN, CDR2 SVGIG (reference sequence). The CDR3 reads CACQTSPYEQYF. The CDR3 DNA sequence: TGTGCCTGTCAGACTTCCCCGTACGAGCAGTACTTC.